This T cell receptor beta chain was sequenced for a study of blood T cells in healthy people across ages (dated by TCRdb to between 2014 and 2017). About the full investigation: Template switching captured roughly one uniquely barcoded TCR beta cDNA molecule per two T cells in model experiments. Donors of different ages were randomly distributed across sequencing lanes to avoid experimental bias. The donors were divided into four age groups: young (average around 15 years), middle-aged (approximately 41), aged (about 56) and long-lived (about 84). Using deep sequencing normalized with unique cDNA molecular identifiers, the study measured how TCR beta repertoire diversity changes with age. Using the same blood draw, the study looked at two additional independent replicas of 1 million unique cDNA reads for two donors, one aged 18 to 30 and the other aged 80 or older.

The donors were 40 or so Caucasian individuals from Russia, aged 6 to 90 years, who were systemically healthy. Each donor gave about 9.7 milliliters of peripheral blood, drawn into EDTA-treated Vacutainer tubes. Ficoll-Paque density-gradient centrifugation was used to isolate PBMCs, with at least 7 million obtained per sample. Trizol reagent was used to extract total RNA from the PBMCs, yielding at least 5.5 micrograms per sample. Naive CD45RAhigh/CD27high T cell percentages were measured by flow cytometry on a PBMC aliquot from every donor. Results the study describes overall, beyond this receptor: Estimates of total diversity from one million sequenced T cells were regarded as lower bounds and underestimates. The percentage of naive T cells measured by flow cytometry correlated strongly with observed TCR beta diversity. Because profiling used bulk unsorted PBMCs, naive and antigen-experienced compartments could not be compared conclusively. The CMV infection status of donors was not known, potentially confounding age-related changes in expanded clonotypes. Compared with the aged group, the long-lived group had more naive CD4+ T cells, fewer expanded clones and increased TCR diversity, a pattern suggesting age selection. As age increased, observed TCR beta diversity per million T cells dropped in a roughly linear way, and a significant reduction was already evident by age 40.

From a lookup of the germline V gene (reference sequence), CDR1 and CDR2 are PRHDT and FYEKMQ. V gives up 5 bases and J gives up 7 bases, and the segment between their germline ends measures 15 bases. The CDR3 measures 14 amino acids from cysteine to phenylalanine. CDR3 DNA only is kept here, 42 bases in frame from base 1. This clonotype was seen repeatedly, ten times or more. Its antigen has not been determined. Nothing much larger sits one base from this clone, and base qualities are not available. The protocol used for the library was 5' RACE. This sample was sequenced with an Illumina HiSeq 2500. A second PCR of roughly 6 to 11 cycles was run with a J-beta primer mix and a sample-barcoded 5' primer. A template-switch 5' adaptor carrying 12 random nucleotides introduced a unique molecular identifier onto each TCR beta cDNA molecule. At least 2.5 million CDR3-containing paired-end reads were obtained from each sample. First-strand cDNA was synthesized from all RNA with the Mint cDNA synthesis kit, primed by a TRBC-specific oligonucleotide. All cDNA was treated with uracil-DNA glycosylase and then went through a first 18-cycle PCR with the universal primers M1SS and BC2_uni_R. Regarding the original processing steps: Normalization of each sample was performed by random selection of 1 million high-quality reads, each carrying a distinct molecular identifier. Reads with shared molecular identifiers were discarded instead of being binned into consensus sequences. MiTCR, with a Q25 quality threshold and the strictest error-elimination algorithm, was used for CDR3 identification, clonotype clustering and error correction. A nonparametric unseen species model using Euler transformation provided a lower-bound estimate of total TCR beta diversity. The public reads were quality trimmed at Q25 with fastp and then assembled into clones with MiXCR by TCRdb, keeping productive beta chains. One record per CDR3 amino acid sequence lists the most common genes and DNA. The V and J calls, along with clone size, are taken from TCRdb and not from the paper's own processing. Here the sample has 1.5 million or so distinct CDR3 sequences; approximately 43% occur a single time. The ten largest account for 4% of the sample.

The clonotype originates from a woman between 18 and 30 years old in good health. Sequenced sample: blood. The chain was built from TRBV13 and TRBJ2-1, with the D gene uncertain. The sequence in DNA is TGTGCCAGCAGCCTTGGCCGCCTGAATAATGAGCAGTTCTTC. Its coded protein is CASSLGRLNNEQFF.